This is a list of T cell receptor beta chains from one sample in a study of T cells in Graves' hyperthyroidism and ophthalmopathy. TCRdb re-derived calls from the multiplex PCR reads in MiXCR, one entry per CDR3 protein. In the table there are more than 300,000 distinct CDR3 sequences, roughly 13% of which are singletons. Sequencing used blood. Every receptor here comes from a woman between 18 and 29 years old with Graves' hyperthyroidism. CDR3s leave out the opening cysteine and the closing phenylalanine or tryptophan.

cdr3_aa,j_call,v_call
ASSDSLRGNNYEQY,TRBJ2-7,TRBV6-1
ASSRIDRSTDTQY,TRBJ2-3,TRBV4-1
ASSYGGPGRYGHNEQF,TRBJ2-1,TRBV6-9
AIRRENYGYT,TRBJ1-2,TRBV10-3
ASSPTILDYNEQF,TRBJ2-1,TRBV3-1
ASSLAPGPTNQPQH,TRBJ1-5,TRBV7-2
ASSPSGSATDTQY,TRBJ2-3,TRBV12-3/TRBV12-4
ASSQREFLGNTIY,TRBJ1-3,TRBV6-1
SATPGSSYNEQF,TRBJ2-1,TRBV20-1
ASSSAGRSLKVEKLF,TRBJ1-4,TRBV11-3
ASSLGESSYEQY,TRBJ2-7,TRBV5-8
ASSLIGTSGYNEQF,TRBJ2-1,TRBV7-2
SASRDRDFQETQY,TRBJ2-5,TRBV20-1
ASSPRTGADSVTGELF,TRBJ2-2,TRBV7-8
ASTGDSMENGYT,TRBJ1-2,TRBV2
ASGLGGGEAF,TRBJ1-1,TRBV5-1
ASSPSTTGAPGLKF,TRBJ2-1,TRBV4-3
ASSVRPVDADTQY,TRBJ2-3,TRBV7-8
ASSQRDRVTDTQY,TRBJ2-3,TRBV3-1
ASSNYREDQPQH,TRBJ1-5,TRBV7-8
ASSVQGRHEKLF,TRBJ1-4,TRBV9
SAHGLASTDTQY,TRBJ2-3,TRBV20-1
ASSPQSGTGNYNEQF,TRBJ2-1,TRBV18
ASSDGGWDTQY,TRBJ2-3,TRBV6-1
ASSSFGSSYSGNTIY,TRBJ1-3,TRBV28